These T cell receptor beta chains were read from a single sample in a study of identical twins' blood T cells. TCRdb re-analysed the 5' RACE reads in MiXCR, keeping a single row per CDR3 protein. The table includes hundreds of thousands of distinct CDR3 sequences, roughly 31% detected once. Sequencing input: PBMCs. Receptors were obtained from a woman aged 18 to 50 in good health. Each CDR3 is given with its conserved first and last residue. A D gene is named only where the DNA matches it firmly. Where a row states a size, it is once, few, many or the class of an expanded clone; other rows omit it.

d_call clone_size j_call v_call cdr3_aa cdr3_nt
TRBD2 few TRBJ2-2 TRBV10-3 CAISEWTSATGELFF TGTGCCATCAGTGAGTGGACTAGCGCCACCGGGGAGCTGTTTTTT
- - TRBJ2-1 TRBV5-6 CASSSIPNEQFF TGTGCCAGCAGCTCGATTCCCAATGAGCAGTTCTTC
- - TRBJ2-3 TRBV4-2 CASSQQQRAADTQYF TGTGCCAGCAGCCAACAACAGCGGGCCGCAGATACGCAGTATTTT
TRBD1 few TRBJ2-2 TRBV10-3 CAISDTGVPGELFF TGTGCCATCAGTGATACAGGGGTTCCCGGGGAGCTGTTTTTT
- many TRBJ2-2 TRBV6-4 CASSELEGARDGELFF TGTGCCAGCAGTGAGCTTGAAGGAGCGAGGGACGGGGAGCTGTTTTTT
- many TRBJ1-5 TRBV29-1 CSATEENNQPQHF TGCAGCGCTACTGAAGAGAACAATCAGCCCCAGCATTTT
- - TRBJ2-3 TRBV5-1 CASSTQGTDTQYF TGCGCCAGCAGCACCCAGGGAACAGATACGCAGTATTTT
- many TRBJ1-5 TRBV12-3/TRBV12-4 CASSGQPNQPQHF TGTGCCAGCAGTGGACAGCCGAATCAGCCCCAGCATTTT
TRBD2 few TRBJ2-1 TRBV20-1 CSARPVGLGNEQFF TGCAGTGCTAGACCCGTGGGACTAGGCAATGAGCAGTTCTTC
- few TRBJ1-6 TRBV6-2/TRBV6-3 CASSASGTMNSPLHF TGTGCCAGCAGCGCTTCGGGGACAATGAATTCACCCCTCCACTTT
- many TRBJ1-1 TRBV10-3 CAIKGTDRNTEAFF TGTGCCATCAAAGGGACCGACAGGAACACTGAAGCTTTCTTT
TRBD1 - TRBJ1-3 TRBV20-1 CSARQGAAGNTIYF TGCAGTGCCCGACAGGGGGCTGCCGGAAACACCATATATTTT
TRBD1 - TRBJ1-2 TRBV7-2 CASSFRDPTGEGYTF TGTGCCAGCAGCTTTAGGGACCCGACAGGGGAAGGCTACACCTTC